Presented here are 3 T cell receptor beta chains from one specimen sequenced in a study of blood T cell repertoires in COVID-19 (dated by TCRdb to the early 2020s). The method was the immunoSEQ multiplex PCR assay. Held by TCRdb, this immuneACCESS table contains in-frame sequences only and omits some clones. Under half of the omission traces to an unresolved V gene where checked; the cause of the rest is unknown. In this sample the table shows a few hundred thousand clones, 70% to 90% of which occur a single time. The top ten clonotypes cover about 3.6% of the sample. The sequencing sample was made of peripheral blood. These receptors were taken from a young man with active or convalescent COVID-19.

This chain uses TRBV19 with TRBJ2-1; D remains ambiguous. V was pared by 1 base and J by 5 bases, with 3 bases between. The germline gives CDR1 LNHDA, CDR2 SQIVND (reference sequence). The CDR3 loop spans 12 amino acids. This CDR3 reads CASSIGDNEQFF. The DNA for the CDR3 is TGTGCCAGTAGTATAGGCGACAATGAGCAGTTCTTC.

V usage is TRBV5-1 and J usage is TRBJ1-6; D not resolved. This CDR3 is 15 amino acids long. The germline V and J ends were trimmed by 0 bases and 5 bases, with 9 bases remaining between them. Germline CDR1 reads SGHRS; CDR2 reads YFSETQ. DNA of the CDR3: TGCGCCAGCAGCTTGGCCGCTACTAATAATTCACCCCTCCACTTT. Its protein product is CASSLAATNNSPLHF.

The chain carries TRBV3-1 (or the pseudogene TRBV3-2) and TRBJ1-1; TRBD1 aligns across 7 bases. This CDR3 has 16 residues. The J segment lost 1 base and the V segment lost 3 bases, leaving 8 bases of the junction unmatched. CDR1 and CDR2 from the germline V gene are LGHDT and YNNKEL (reference sequence). CDR3 sequence (DNA): TGTGCCAGCAGCCAGGGGTCGACAGGGCGGAACACTGAAGCTTTCTTT. The encoded protein is CASSQGSTGRNTEAFF.